The 22 T cell receptor beta chains in this list originate from one sample, sequenced in a study of T cells in Graves' hyperthyroidism and ophthalmopathy (dated by TCRdb to between 2017 and 2020). The library relied on multiplex PCR. Instrument used: Illumina HiSeq 2000. TCR beta CDR3 regions were amplified from RNA transcripts. The first round of RT-PCR for the TCR CDR3 was performed with the HTBI primer set and the Qiagen OneStep RT-PCR kit. TCRdb applied fastp at Q25 and MiXCR to the public reads, then kept only in-frame beta chains. Records with the same CDR3 protein are collapsed into one entry carrying the most frequent genes and DNA. In this sample the table shows around 350,000 distinct CDR3 sequences, approximately 20% of which occur a single time. The top ten clones comprise 3.5% to 4% of the sample. The source material was blood. These receptors were collected from a woman aged 18 to 35 with Graves' hyperthyroidism.

The table lists this clonotype with many counts. The CDR3 reads CASSARSGNTIYF. As DNA, the CDR3 is TGTGCCAGCAGTGCCCGCTCTGGAAACACCATATATTTT. The V call is TRBV6-1, the J call TRBJ1-3; no clear D. Trimming removed 4 bases from V and 0 bases from J, with 4 bases in between. CDR3 length: 13 residues. Looked up from germline, CDR1 is MNHNS and CDR2 is SASEGT.

The chain is built from TRBV28 and TRBJ2-7, with 13 positions matching TRBD2. The CDR3 contains 15 residues. The germline CDR1 and CDR2 sequences are MDHEN and SYDVKM. V trimming: 6 bases; J trimming: 4 bases; junction bases outside the gene matches: 6. This CDR3 reads CASSLWTSGSYEQYF. Written as DNA, the CDR3 is TGTGCCAGCAGCCTCTGGACTAGCGGGAGTTACGAGCAGTACTTC.

The sample holds many counts of this clonotype. The chain recombines TRBV12-3 or TRBV12-4 with TRBJ2-2, with 9 bases aligning to TRBD2. This CDR3 contains 14 residues. After removal of 3 bases from V and 6 bases from J, the junction contained 2 bases not matched to a gene. The CDR3 sequence is CASSFGGRAGELFF. The CDR3 DNA is TGTGCCAGCAGTTTCGGCGGGAGGGCCGGGGAGCTGTTTTTT.

The sample holds one count of this clonotype. The rearrangement joins TRBV6-1 to TRBJ2-7; TRBD2 might be the D (5 bases). Germline V CDR1 and CDR2: MNHNS, SASEGT. Trimming removed 3 bases from V and 5 bases from J, with 14 bases in between. CDR3 length: 14 residues. CDR3 bases: TGTGCCAGCAGTGAGGAGGCCACAGAGGACGAGCAGTACTTC. Translating it yields CASSEEATEDEQYF.

This clonotype was seen at least ten times. The chain links TRBV27 to TRBJ2-7; D is perhaps TRBD1 (6 bases). Trimming left V 5 bases short and J 1 base short, with 18 bases between. Looked up from germline, CDR1 is MNHEY and CDR2 is SMNVEV (reference sequence). This CDR3 has 16 residues. CDR3 DNA: TGTGCCAGCAGTGAAACACCGGGACAATTATCCTACGAGCAGTACTTC. Protein: CASSETPGQLSYEQYF.

There are many counts of this clonotype. The chain couples TRBV6-1 to TRBJ2-5; 11 bases agree with TRBD2. This CDR3 contains 15 residues. Germline CDR1 MNHNS, CDR2 SASEGT. J gave up 5 bases and V 8 bases, and 10 bases lay outside the gene matches. The CDR3 region has the DNA TGTGCCAGCGGAGAAGTAGCGGGGGGGCTTGAGACCCAGTACTTC. As protein: CASGEVAGGLETQYF.

This clonotype was observed at least ten times. The chain couples TRBV30 to TRBJ1-1; tentatively, D is TRBD1 (6 bases). The CDR3 is made up of 14 amino acids. The ends were cut back, 3 bases at V and 4 bases at J, with 15 bases in the middle. Germline V gene sequence: CDR1 GTSNPN, CDR2 SVGIG (reference sequence). CDR3 DNA: TGTGCCTGGAGAAACAGGGATCGGGCCACTGAAGCTTTCTTT. This translates into CAWRNRDRATEAFF.

The chain carries TRBV19 and TRBJ2-7; 8 positions match TRBD2. V lost 3 bases, J lost 3 bases, and 7 bases stayed unmatched. The CDR3 is 15 amino acids. Germline V lookup: CDR1 LNHDA, CDR2 SQIVND (reference sequence). The CDR3 spells CASSMMSGGRYEQYF. DNA of the CDR3: TGTGCCAGTAGTATGATGAGCGGGGGACGCTACGAGCAGTACTTC.

This clonotype appeared a single time. The chain joins TRBV30 to TRBJ2-7, with D perhaps TRBD2 (5 bases). The CDR3 covers 11 residues. CDR1 and CDR2 (germline): GTSNPN, SVGIG (reference sequence). V was clipped by 4 bases and J by 6 bases, with 10 bases between them. CDR3 in amino acids: CAWMTGGEQYF. The CDR3 DNA reads as TGTGCCTGGATGACCGGAGGCGAGCAGTACTTC.

This clonotype came up many times. This chain connects TRBV6-5 to TRBJ1-1; a possible D gene is TRBD1 (5 bases). V was pared by 0 bases and J by 4 bases, with 12 bases between. Germline CDR1 reads MNHEY; CDR2 reads SVGAGI. The CDR3 contains 15 residues. DNA for the CDR3: TGTGCCAGCAGTTACTCGAGAGGGGCCCTCACTGAAGCTTTCTTT. It codes for CASSYSRGALTEAFF.

Concerning this clonotype: A read error is possible here, since a much larger clone lies one base away. Given the absence of the conserved phenylalanine or tryptophan at the CDR3 end, a read error is likely. This rearrangement joins TRBV7-4 to TRBJ1-5; D gene ambiguous. The CDR3 spans 16 residues. Germline V gives CDR1 SGHVT, CDR2 SQSDAQ. Trimming took 1 base from V and 2 from J, leaving 12 bases between them. The CDR3 region is CASSLGGKMGNQPQHL. The CDR3 coding sequence is TGTGCCAGCAGCTTAGGCGGTAAGATGGGCAATCAGCCCCAGCATCTT.

CDR3 sequence: CASSVASGLNTGELFF. CDR3 in DNA: TGTGCCAGCAGCGTAGCTTCAGGGCTAAACACCGGGGAGCTGTTTTTT. The chain is built from TRBV9 and TRBJ2-2, with D possibly matching TRBD1 (5 bases). CDR1 SGDLS and CDR2 YYNGEE come from the germline V gene. The CDR3 totals 16 residues. The V gene lost 0 bases and the J gene lost 2 bases, with 11 bases spanning the gap.

The chain joins TRBV5-1 to TRBJ1-6, with unresolved D. CDR1 and CDR2 (germline): SGHRS, YFSETQ. The germline V and J ends were trimmed by 0 bases and 17 bases, with 15 bases remaining between them. The CDR3 is 13 residues long. CDR3 sequence: CASSLDSPSQVHF. CDR3 coding DNA: TGCGCCAGCAGCTTGGACTCACCCTCGCAGGTCCACTTT.

The chain recombines TRBV28 with TRBJ2-2; a possible D gene is TRBD1 (6 bases). This CDR3 is built from 15 residues. The V gene lost 6 bases and the J gene lost 2 bases, with 13 bases spanning the gap. CDR1 and CDR2 from the germline V gene are MDHEN and SYDVKM. Here the CDR3 reads CASSSTGHNTGELFF. The CDR3 DNA follows: TGTGCCAGCAGCTCGACGGGACATAACACCGGGGAGCTGTTTTTT. The whole variable domain, filled in from reference TRBV28 and TRBJ2-2, reads DVKVTQSSRYLVKRTGEKVFLECVQDMDHENMFWYRQDPGLGLRLIYFSYDVKMKEKGDIPEGYSVSREKKERFSLILESASTNQTSMYLCASSSTGHNTGELFFGEGSRLTVL.

This clonotype was seen repeatedly, ten times or more. This sequence joins TRBV5-1 and TRBJ1-2; D not certain. The CDR3 is 12 amino acids. Per the germline V gene, CDR1 is SGHRS and CDR2 is YFSETQ. V was cut by 0 bases and J by 6 bases, with 6 bases left in between. The DNA of the CDR3 is TGCGCCAGCAGCTTGGGGGCGGATGGCTACACCTTC. Protein product: CASSLGADGYTF.

This clonotype showed up just a few times. The chain combines TRBV3-1 with TRBJ1-2; D gene uncertain. V was shortened by 1 base and J by 5 bases, with 14 bases between the two germline ends. The germline gives CDR1 LGHDT, CDR2 YNNKEL (reference sequence). The CDR3 totals 15 residues. This CDR3 is CASSQASGRTYGYTF. In nucleotides, the CDR3 is TGTGCCAGCAGCCAAGCCAGTGGACGGACTTATGGCTACACCTTC.

This clonotype has a count of ten or more. The V and J genes are TRBV14 and TRBJ2-5, with D possibly TRBD1 on 5 matching bases. Trimming took 6 bases from V and 7 from J, leaving 18 bases between them. Germline CDR1 reads SGHDN; CDR2 reads FVKESK. The CDR3 is 14 amino acids. The CDR3 DNA reads as TGTGCCAGCAGTTTGGACACCCCGATTGGGACCCAGTACTTC. Translation gives CASSLDTPIGTQYF.

The chain has TRBV7-9 and TRBJ2-5, with D perhaps given as TRBD1 or TRBD2 (6 bases each). V lost 2 bases to trimming and J lost 6 bases, with 10 bases between them. CDR3 length: 13 residues. The germline CDR1 and CDR2 sequences are SEHNR and FQNEAQ (reference sequence). CDR3 coding DNA: TGTGCCAGCAGCTTATTGCGGGACAAGACCCAGTACTTC. Its translation: CASSLLRDKTQYF.

As concerns this clonotype: A read error may explain this, as a much larger clone is one base away. The rearrangement joins TRBV7-2 to TRBJ2-7; TRBD1 agrees at 11 bases. Per the germline V gene, CDR1 is SGHTA and CDR2 is FQGNSA. There are 14 residues in the CDR3. Trimming removed 2 bases from V and 10 bases from J; junction bases left unmatched: 7. This CDR3 reads CASSLSWTGGDQYF. CDR3 sequence (DNA): TGTGCCAGCAGCTTATCGTGGACAGGGGGCGACCAGTACTTC.

The table lists this clonotype with a few counts. With a much larger clone just one base away, this may be a read error. The chain uses TRBV4-2 and TRBJ1-1; the D gene is possibly TRBD1 (5 bases). V was trimmed by 5 bases and J by 4 bases, leaving 11 bases between them. The germline gives CDR1 LGHNA, CDR2 YNFKEQ. CDR3 size: 13 residues. For the CDR3, the DNA is TGTGCCAGCAGCACCAACGGGGGCACTGAAGCTTTCTTT. Translating gives CASSTNGGTEAFF.

This clonotype was seen at least ten times. This chain connects TRBV5-1 to TRBJ1-2; D remains ambiguous. The CDR3 runs 11 residues. Trimming took 5 bases from V and 8 from J, leaving 10 bases between them. Germline V gene sequence: CDR1 SGHRS, CDR2 YFSETQ. The CDR3 region is CASRNRGGYTF. CDR3 sequence (DNA): TGCGCCAGCAGAAATCGTGGGGGCTACACCTTC.

Written as DNA, the CDR3 is TGTGCCAGCAGCTTACTTGGACAGACCTACGAGCAGTACTTC. Translated, it gives CASSLLGQTYEQYF. The genes are TRBV11-3 and TRBJ2-7; a weak D match, TRBD1 (6 bases). Per germline, CDR1 SGHNT and CDR2 YENEEA. CDR3 length equals 14 residues. V was clipped by 2 bases and J by 2 bases, with 10 bases between them.